These T cell receptor beta chains were read from a single sample in a study of cytomegalovirus exposure and HLA in healthy donors. Using immunoSEQ multiplex PCR, the repertoire was profiled, and TCRdb retains in-frame clones only, with some absent. Of about 190,000 clones listed, around four fifths were seen once; the top ten hold approximately 2.9%. The source material was PBMCs. These receptor sequences come from a woman aged 50 to 60 in good health and CMV-seropositive. CDR3s include the opening cysteine and the closing phenylalanine or tryptophan. The D gene is left open where the match is weak. A clone size is listed for some rows: how often the clone was seen (once, few, many), or a class if it is expanded.

>TRBV6-1|TRBJ1-2|once|TRBD1
TGTGCCAGCATTTCTCAGGGGGTGAGTGGCTACACCTTC
CASISQGVSGYTF
>TRBV19|TRBJ2-2|-|TRBD1
TGTGCCAGTAGTACGGACAGGTTAGGTACCGGGGAGCTGTTTTTT
CASSTDRLGTGELFF
>TRBV9|TRBJ1-1|-|-
TGTGCCAGCAGCCCGGACAGTTTCTACACTGAAGCTTTCTTT
CASSPDSFYTEAFF
>TRBV5-1|TRBJ1-2|-|-
TGCGCCAGCAGCTTGGAAGGGCAGGGAATGTATGGCTACACCTTC
CASSLEGQGMYGYTF
>TRBV5-5|TRBJ1-1|-|TRBD1
TGTGCCAGCAGCCATGGACAGGCGGAGGCTGAAGCTTTCTTT
CASSHGQAEAEAFF
>TRBV5-8|TRBJ1-3|few|-
TGTGCCAGCAGCTGGCAGGACAGTAAACCTCTAGACTTCGAGAACACCATATATTTT
CASSWQDSKPLDFENTIYF
>TRBV6-5|TRBJ2-1|-|-
TGTGCCAGCAGCCCCGGCGGGTCGGGCAATGAGCAGTTCTTC
CASSPGGSGNEQFF
>TRBV19|TRBJ1-1|-|TRBD1
TGTGCCAGTAGTATTAGCGGTCGGCCTACCGGGACAGGGAACACTGAAGCTTTCTTT
CASSISGRPTGTGNTEAFF
>TRBV2|TRBJ1-4|-|TRBD1
TGTGCCAGCGGCCCGTATGACAGGGTTACTAATGAAAAACTGTTTTTT
CASGPYDRVTNEKLFF
>TRBV2|TRBJ2-3|-|TRBD2
TGTGCCAGCAGTAAAGGGACTAGCGGCGATACGCAGTATTTT
CASSKGTSGDTQYF
>TRBV7-2|TRBJ1-2|-|TRBD1
TGTGCCAGCAGCTTAGGGACAGGCTATGGCTACACCTTC
CASSLGTGYGYTF
>TRBV28|TRBJ1-2|-|-
TGTGCCAGCAGCCCAGGGTCTTTGGATGGCTACACCTTC
CASSPGSLDGYTF
>TRBV19|TRBJ1-1|-|TRBD1
TGTGCCAGTAGTGTTACTACAGGGGGTATGGCTGAAGCTTTCTTT
CASSVTTGGMAEAFF
>TRBV5-1|TRBJ2-5|-|-
TGCGCCAGCGGAACCGGGACTGCAGAAGAGACTCAGTACTTC
CASGTGTAEETQYF
>TRBV7-2|TRBJ1-2|-|-
TGTGCCAGCAGCTCCAGGGAAGGGTATGGCTACACCTTC
CASSSREGYGYTF
>TRBV27|TRBJ1-1|-|-
TGTGCCAGCAGTTTATATGTAGGGGGGGAATACACTGAAGCTTTCTTT
CASSLYVGGEYTEAFF
>TRBV28|TRBJ2-7|-|TRBD2
TGTGCCAGCAGTTTGGGTCTAGCGGGGGAGCAGTACTTC
CASSLGLAGEQYF
>TRBV18|TRBJ2-5|few|TRBD1
TGTGCCAGCTCACCACGGACAGGGCCCCAAGAGACCCAGTACTTC
CASSPRTGPQETQYF
>TRBV7-2|TRBJ2-7|-|-
TGTGCCAGCAGCTTAGGGAGCACCTACGAGCAGTACTTC
CASSLGSTYEQYF
>TRBV5-1|TRBJ2-2|-|-
TGCGCCAGCAGCCCGATGGGGGCTTCGAATACCGGGGAGCTGTTTTTT
CASSPMGASNTGELFF
>TRBV7-3|TRBJ2-1|-|TRBD2
TGTGCCAGCAGCTCGGGACTAGGCCCCTACAATGAGCAGTTCTTC
CASSSGLGPYNEQFF
>TRBV19|TRBJ2-3|-|-
TGTGCCAGTAGTATAAGAGGGTTCGTGACAGATACGCAGTATTTT
CASSIRGFVTDTQYF
>TRBV18|TRBJ1-3|-|TRBD1
TGTGCCAGCTCACCCGGGACAGGGACTGGAAACACCATATATTTT
CASSPGTGTGNTIYF
>TRBV7-8|TRBJ1-6|-|TRBD1
TGTGCCAGCAGCCCGGGGACAGGGACCCCCCTCCACTTT
CASSPGTGTPLHF
>TRBV6-5|TRBJ1-2|few|-
TGTGCCAGCAGTTATACCGCAGGGTATGGCTACACCTTC
CASSYTAGYGYTF
>TRBV6-4|TRBJ2-7|-|TRBD1
TGTGCCAGCAGTTACTCGTGGACAGGGGGGTACTACGAGCAGTACTTC
CASSYSWTGGYYEQYF
>TRBV6-5|TRBJ2-3|-|TRBD2
TGTGCCAGCCGGACTAGCGGGGATGCCGGGGATACGCAGTATTTT
CASRTSGDAGDTQYF
>TRBV14|TRBJ2-7|-|-
TGTGCCAGCAGCCTTCAACTTGGGGCCGAGCAGTACTTC
CASSLQLGAEQYF
>TRBV19|TRBJ1-2|-|TRBD1
TGTGCCAGTAGTTCGGGACAGGGTAACTATGGCTACACCTTC
CASSSGQGNYGYTF
>TRBV5-1|TRBJ2-5|once|TRBD2
TGCGCCAGCAGCACTAGCGAAGAGACCCAGTACTTC
CASSTSEETQYF
>TRBV4-2|TRBJ2-7|-|-
TGTGCCAGCAGCCAGGGGGACATTAACTACGAGCAGTACTTC
CASSQGDINYEQYF
>TRBV9|TRBJ1-3|once|TRBD1
TGTGCCAGCAGCGTGGGACAGGACTCTGGAAACACCATATATTTT
CASSVGQDSGNTIYF
>TRBV28|TRBJ1-5|-|-
TGTGCCAGCAGCCCACAGGGTCCGGGTAAGCCCCAGCATTTT
CASSPQGPGKPQHF
>TRBV2|TRBJ1-4|-|-
TGTGCCAGCAGTGAAGGGCAGGGAGGAGCAACTAATGAAAAACTGTTTTTT
CASSEGQGGATNEKLFF
>TRBV5-8|TRBJ2-2|-|TRBD1
TGTGCCAGCAGCTTGGGACAGGGGTTTTCCGGGGAGCTGTTTTTT
CASSLGQGFSGELFF
>TRBV6-5|TRBJ1-2|-|-
TGTGCCAGCAGATACCGACAGGAAAACTATGGCTACACCTTC
CASRYRQENYGYTF
>TRBV15|TRBJ2-3|once|TRBD2
TGTGCCACCAATAGGCGGGGGGCGGCAGATACGCAGTATTTT
CATNRRGAADTQYF
>TRBV11-2|TRBJ2-2|-|TRBD1
TGTGCCAGCAGTTCAGACAGGGTCCACACCGGGGAGCTGTTTTTT
CASSSDRVHTGELFF
>TRBV19|TRBJ2-3|-|-
TGTGCCAGTAGTCCCACAGTACTCACAGATACGCAGTATTTT
CASSPTVLTDTQYF
>TRBV29-1|TRBJ1-1|-|TRBD1
TGCAGCGCCGGACAGGGGGACACTGAAGCTTTCTTT
CSAGQGDTEAFF
>TRBV5-8|TRBJ2-5|-|-
TGTGCCAGCACGCCTGAGAGGGAGACCCAGTACTTC
CASTPERETQYF
>TRBV15|TRBJ2-7|few|TRBD2
TGTGCCACCAGCAGAGGGAGCGGGGGGCCCTCCTACGAGCAGTACTTC
CATSRGSGGPSYEQYF
>TRBV2|TRBJ1-1|-|-
TGTGCCAGTGAACAGATCTCTGAAGCTTTCTTT
CASEQISEAFF
>TRBV28|TRBJ2-6|-|TRBD1
TGTGCCAGCAACGGACAGGGGACTGGGGCCAACGTCCTGACTTTC
CASNGQGTGANVLTF
>TRBV4-2|TRBJ1-5|-|-
TGTGCCAGCAGCCAAGAGACAGGCCAAGGGCATCAGCCCCAGCATTTT
CASSQETGQGHQPQHF
>TRBV7-3|TRBJ2-1|-|-
TGTGCCAGCAGCAATGGGGCCCCACCCTACAATGAGCAGTTCTTC
CASSNGAPPYNEQFF